This is a list of T cell receptor beta chains from one sample in a study of shared clonotypes between healthy human individuals. Sequencing used immunoSEQ multiplex PCR; TCRdb keeps in-frame clones, though not all of them. The top ten clones hold more than 0.12% of a sample with roughly 2.5 million clones, roughly nine tenths of them seen once. Sequenced input: naive CD4+ T cells sorted from blood. The receptors come from a man younger than 35 in good health. Each CDR3 is given with its conserved first and last residue. Fields, in order: clone size, J gene, V gene, D gene, CDR3 protein, CDR3 DNA. A D gene is named only where the DNA matches it firmly. A row's size may be missing; if present it is once, few, many or a size class.

. | TRBJ2-2 | TRBV5-1 | TRBD1 | CASSLQVGQGATGELFF | TGCGCCAGCAGCCTGCAGGTGGGACAGGGGGCGACCGGGGAGCTGTTTTTT
. | TRBJ2-5 | TRBV7-6 | . | CASSPTAGPTTQYF | TGTGCCAGCAGCCCGACTGCGGGGCCGACGACCCAGTACTTC
. | TRBJ2-2 | TRBV7-6 | TRBD1 | CASSSGTGRNTGELFF | TGTGCCAGCAGCTCAGGGACAGGGAGGAACACCGGGGAGCTGTTTTTT
. | TRBJ2-7 | TRBV18 | . | CASSIPYEQYF | TGTGCCAGCTCAATTCCCTACGAGCAGTACTTC
. | TRBJ2-1 | TRBV7-2 | TRBD2 | CASSSPGLLYNEQFF | TGTGCCAGCAGCTCGCCGGGACTACTTTACAATGAGCAGTTCTTC
. | TRBJ1-6 | TRBV27 | . | CASSPRGGSSYNSPLHF | TGTGCCAGCAGTCCGCGTGGGGGGAGCTCCTATAATTCACCCCTCCACTTT
. | TRBJ1-4 | TRBV10-3 | . | CATRGENEKLFF | TGTGCCACCCGAGGGGAAAATGAAAAACTGTTTTTT
. | TRBJ2-1 | TRBV6-1 | . | CASSEAGTPEQFF | TGTGCCAGCAGTGAAGCCGGGACTCCCGAGCAGTTCTTC
. | TRBJ2-7 | TRBV6-6 | . | CASSYGAYSYEQYF | TGTGCCAGCAGTTACGGGGCCTACTCCTACGAGCAGTACTTC
. | TRBJ1-2 | TRBV29-1 | . | CSVVIPGSNGYTF | TGCAGCGTTGTGATTCCGGGGTCCAATGGCTACACCTTC
. | TRBJ2-3 | TRBV5-1 | TRBD1 | CASSETPGQGGSDTQYF | TGCGCCAGCAGCGAGACTCCGGGACAGGGAGGTTCAGATACGCAGTATTTT
. | TRBJ2-7 | TRBV5-4 | TRBD1 | CASSLTGVFEDEQYF | TGTGCCAGCAGCTTGACAGGGGTGTTTGAGGACGAGCAGTACTTC
. | TRBJ2-1 | TRBV20-1 | . | CSASNLNEQFF | TGCAGTGCTAGTAATCTCAATGAGCAGTTCTTC
. | TRBJ2-7 | TRBV27 | . | CASSLNWASLTYEQYF | TGTGCCAGCAGTTTAAATTGGGCTTCTTTAACCTACGAGCAGTACTTC
. | TRBJ2-3 | TRBV7-2 | . | CASSLYFGGTTDTQYF | TGTGCCAGCAGCTTATACTTCGGCGGGACCACAGATACGCAGTATTTT
. | TRBJ1-1 | TRBV6-5 | . | CASSSGTKAFF | TGTGCCAGCAGCTCCGGGACAAAGGCTTTCTTT
few | TRBJ2-5 | TRBV7-7 | . | CASSFGQQETQYF | TGTGCTAGCAGCTTCGGACAGCAAGAGACCCAGTACTTC
. | TRBJ2-5 | TRBV25-1 | TRBD2 | CASSEYRGLAGQETQYF | TGTGCCAGCAGTGAATATAGGGGACTAGCGGGGCAAGAGACCCAGTACTTC
. | TRBJ2-1 | TRBV5-6 | TRBD1 | CASSPRTGNYNEQFF | TGTGCCAGCAGCCCTAGGACAGGGAACTACAATGAGCAGTTCTTC
. | TRBJ2-2 | TRBV2 | TRBD2 | CASSEAQLAANTGELFF | TGTGCCAGCAGTGAAGCGCAACTAGCGGCAAACACCGGGGAGCTGTTTTTT
. | TRBJ1-1 | TRBV4-3 | . | CASSHSAGDAAFF | TGCGCCAGCAGCCATTCGGCAGGGGATGCGGCTTTCTTT
. | TRBJ2-5 | TRBV6-6 | . | CASSYLRGFQETQYF | TGTGCCAGCAGTTACTTACGGGGATTCCAAGAGACCCAGTACTTC
. | TRBJ1-4 | TRBV25-1 | . | CASSESRGGEKLFF | TGTGCCAGCAGTGAATCCAGGGGCGGTGAAAAACTGTTTTTT
once | TRBJ2-7 | TRBV28 | . | CASSSSLTRRYEQYF | TGTGCCAGCAGTTCATCACTGACTCGGCGGTACGAGCAGTACTTC
. | TRBJ2-7 | TRBV2 | TRBD1 | CASRGDRGRAGEQYF | TGTGCCAGCAGGGGGGACAGGGGGAGAGCGGGAGAGCAGTACTTC
once | TRBJ2-5 | TRBV7-9 | TRBD1 | CASSVTGGAGETQYF | TGTGCCAGCAGCGTAACAGGGGGCGCCGGTGAGACCCAGTACTTC
. | TRBJ2-5 | TRBV7-3 | . | CASSSSPSGAQYF | TGTGCCAGCAGCTCCTCCCCATCGGGTGCCCAGTACTTC
. | TRBJ2-1 | TRBV10-2 | TRBD1 | CASSSGQGAYNEQFF | TGCGCCAGCAGTTCGGGACAGGGGGCCTACAATGAGCAGTTCTTC
. | TRBJ1-1 | TRBV19 | . | CASSIRTPGRSTEAFF | TGTGCCAGTAGTATACGGACTCCCGGGAGGTCAACTGAAGCTTTCTTT
. | TRBJ2-2 | TRBV19 | . | CASSIDWAASNTGELFF | TGTGCCAGTAGTATTGACTGGGCGGCATCGAACACCGGGGAGCTGTTTTTT
. | TRBJ1-2 | TRBV5-5 | . | CASSLEEPRTSIGYTF | TGTGCCAGCAGCTTGGAAGAGCCCAGAACATCTATAGGCTACACCTTC
. | TRBJ2-5 | TRBV5-6 | TRBD1 | CASSSMDRAQETQYF | TGTGCCAGCAGCTCGATGGACAGGGCCCAAGAGACCCAGTACTTC
. | TRBJ2-2 | TRBV11-2 | TRBD1 | CASSTRDRGGGELFF | TGTGCCAGCAGCACCCGGGACAGGGGGGGCGGGGAGCTGTTTTTT
. | TRBJ2-2 | TRBV7-7 | TRBD2 | CASSLGEGRTGELFF | TGTGCTAGCAGCCTAGGGGAGGGACGGACCGGGGAGCTGTTTTTT
. | TRBJ2-7 | TRBV30 | . | CAWTPGRVLDEQYF | TGTGCCTGGACCCCGGGAAGGGTATTGGACGAGCAGTACTTC
. | TRBJ2-7 | TRBV19 | . | CPSGLDSVREQYF | TGTCCTTCTGGATTGGACAGTGTCCGAGAGCAGTACTTC
. | TRBJ2-7 | TRBV2 | . | CASSEPPYEQYF | TGTGCCAGCAGTGAACCCCCCTACGAGCAGTACTTC
. | TRBJ2-1 | TRBV5-6 | TRBD2 | CASSSDSGSFGQSNEQFF | TGTGCCAGCAGCTCCGATAGCGGGAGTTTTGGACAAAGCAATGAGCAGTTCTTC
. | TRBJ1-4 | TRBV2 | . | CASRRQAEEKLFF | TGTGCCAGCAGGCGCCAGGCTGAGGAAAAACTGTTTTTT
. | TRBJ1-1 | TRBV4-1 | . | CASSQEGSRTEAFF | TGCGCCAGCAGCCAAGAGGGGAGTAGAACTGAAGCTTTCTTT
. | TRBJ2-2 | TRBV7-2 | TRBD2 | CASLVDRRLAGAGTGELFF | TGTGCCAGCCTTGTCGACAGGCGGCTAGCGGGAGCGGGAACCGGGGAGCTGTTTTTT
. | TRBJ2-3 | TRBV11-3 | . | CASSYGEPDTQYF | TGTGCCAGCTCTTACGGTGAGCCAGATACGCAGTATTTT
. | TRBJ2-1 | TRBV5-4 | TRBD2 | CASSPRTSGGINHNEQFF | TGTGCCAGCAGCCCTCGGACTAGCGGGGGGATAAACCACAATGAGCAGTTCTTC
few | TRBJ1-3 | TRBV2 | . | CASRALDISGNTIYF | TGTGCCAGCAGGGCCCTTGATATCTCTGGAAACACCATATATTTT
. | TRBJ2-5 | TRBV19 | TRBD1 | CASSTGQAQETQYF | TGTGCCAGTAGTACAGGACAGGCTCAAGAGACCCAGTACTTC
. | TRBJ2-3 | TRBV4-1 | . | CASSLGQLGADTQYF | TGCGCCAGCAGCCTTGGACAGCTTGGGGCGGATACGCAGTATTTT